The 5 T cell receptor beta chains below all came from one sample that was sequenced in a study of T cell changes during pregnancy in multiple sclerosis. Assay used: immunoSEQ multiplex PCR; TCRdb lists only in-frame clones, some missing. Among roughly 24,000 clones, roughly 88% were seen once, and the ten largest hold approximately 8%. The sequences come from CD8+ T cells from peripheral blood mononuclear cells, collected in the first trimester of pregnancy. The receptors were gathered from a female donor in good health, enrolled as a control in a pregnancy study.

The chain uses TRBV6-1 and TRBJ2-7; D is uncertain. The CDR3 is made up of 13 amino acids. Trimming pared 3 bases from V and 4 bases from J, leaving 10 bases between. Per germline, CDR1 MNHNS and CDR2 SASEGT. For the CDR3, the DNA is TGTGCCAGCAGTGAGGGCGAAATTTACGAGCAGTACTTC. This gives the protein CASSEGEIYEQYF.

A remark on this clone: The sample holds other DNA sequences that translate to the same CDR3. The V gene is TRBV11-2, the J gene TRBJ1-3, with 7 bases that match TRBD1. Germline V gives CDR1 SGHAT, CDR2 FQNNGV. V was clipped by 3 bases and J by 0 bases; unmatched bases: 2. There are 15 residues in the CDR3. The CDR3 DNA sequence: TGTGCCAGCAGCTTCAGACAGGGCTCTGGAAACACCATATATTTT. This sequence encodes CASSFRQGSGNTIYF.

This clone showed up just once. The chain links TRBV4-2 to TRBJ2-7; 11 nucleotides align to TRBD2. The V gene's germline CDR1 is LGHNA and CDR2 YNFKEQ. This CDR3 has 12 amino acids. With V trimmed by 8 bases and J by 5 bases, 2 bases remained unmatched. In nucleotides, the CDR3 is TGTGCCAGCCGGGGACTAGCGGACGAGCAGTACTTC. It translates to CASRGLADEQYF.

CDR3 sequence (DNA): TGTGCCAGTATGGGCTGGGTGCAGGGGAACTACAATGAGCAGTTCTTC. Residues: CASMGWVQGNYNEQFF. The V gene is TRBV19, the J gene TRBJ2-1; possible D gene TRBD1, 6 bases. The CDR3 totals 16 residues. CDR1 is LNHDA and CDR2 is SQIVND in the germline V gene (reference sequence). Trimming shortened V by 7 bases and J by 3 bases, and 19 bases separated the two germline ends.

In the case of this clone: The sample holds other DNA sequences that translate to the same CDR3. The rearrangement uses TRBV4-3 and TRBJ2-7; 8 nucleotides match TRBD1. CDR1 and CDR2 (germline): LGHNA, YSLEER. The CDR3 consists of 14 residues. The V and J ends lost 4 bases and 2 bases, in that order; junction bases with no gene match: 4. CDR3 residues: CASSPGQATYEQYF. The CDR3 bases are TGCGCCAGCAGCCCGGGACAGGCCACCTACGAGCAGTACTTC.